The source of this T cell receptor beta chain is a study of blood T cell repertoires in COVID-19. About the study: Acute-phase and convalescent COVID-19 samples originated in the United States, Italy and Spain.

Original analysis: By means of reference gene primer amplification, nucleated cell counts were estimated. Generated by immunoSEQ multiplex PCR, the TCRdb table keeps only in-frame clones and is missing some. V, J and clone size reflect that table, while D and trimming were determined from the DNA. The repertoire includes roughly 200,000 clones, roughly 85% of them detected once, and about 17% sits in the top ten. The CDR3 is 13 residues long. J lost 9 bases, V lost 6 bases, and 7 bases had no gene match. The study drew participants aged about 18 to 89 years from 24 US areas. Participants were placed into cohorts based on the clinical history they reported.

The receptor was isolated from a man aged 40-50 years who had recovered from COVID-19. The specimen was PBMCs or T cells enriched from blood (not recorded which). The V and J genes are TRBV12-3 or TRBV12-4 and TRBJ2-1; 8 bases agree with TRBD2. CDR3 sequence reads: CASSATSGIEQFF. CDR3 coding DNA: TGTGCCAGCAGCGCAACTAGCGGCATTGAGCAGTTCTTC.